This TCR beta chain was recorded in a study of cytomegalovirus exposure and HLA in healthy donors. At the level of the study: Among about 179 million T cells, an earlier analysis found roughly 120 million unique TCR beta sequences. The study's findings and limits: Researchers had no immune exposure information except CMV serostatus available.

CDR1 GTSNPN and CDR2 SVGIG come from the germline V gene (reference sequence). The length of the CDR3 is 13 residues. V shed 0 bases and J shed 2 bases, with 6 bases lying between them. The study ran its PCR with 60 Vbeta and 13 Jbeta primers. Original processing methods: The count from a later analysis was roughly 80 million unique TCR beta chains, about 9.9 million of them shared. Clones were sequenced by immunoSEQ multiplex PCR, and TCRdb holds only the in-frame ones, with some missing. For V, J and clone size, that table is used; D and trimming come from the DNA. Of over 150,000 clones detected, around 84% appear once; the ten largest clones hold 1%. About this clone itself: Its antigen is not identified.

The TCR sequence derives from a boy aged 2 to 9 in good health and CMV-seronegative. The sequenced material came from PBMCs. J is TRBJ2-3 and V is TRBV30; D remains unclear. The DNA of the CDR3 is TGTGCCTGGAGTGTTTACACCACAGATACGCAGTATTTT. Its translation is CAWSVYTTDTQYF.